The clone carrying this T cell receptor beta chain was counted only a few times. Construction of TCR beta libraries relied on iRepertoire HTBI primers and on Arm-PCR targeting CDR3 regions. From the multiplex PCR reads, TCRdb called clonotypes with MiXCR, one entry per CDR3 protein. The data show around 400,000 distinct CDR3 sequences, with 15% seen just once and about 7.8% held by the top ten. Indicated time point: newly diagnosed GD, antithyroid drugs for less than 3 months. The TCR library was made from RNA extracted from PBMCs. This specimen belongs to a study of regulatory T cells in long-lasting Graves disease. These records were also assigned to another study, of T cells in Graves' hyperthyroidism and ophthalmopathy. That report notes: Newly diagnosed hyperthyroidism patients aged 18 to 65 years had disease lasting under 2 months.

The material was peripheral blood mononuclear cells (PBMCs), obtained at new diagnosis, from a patient treated with antithyroid drugs. This TCR derives from a woman aged 35 to 49 with Graves disease.

CDR3 in DNA: TGTGCCAGCAGCCAGGCGACTTCCTCTCAGCCCCAGCATTTT. Its translation is CASSQATSSQPQHF. The V call is TRBV3-1, the J call TRBJ1-5; D unclear. V dropped 3 bases and J dropped 6 bases, with 12 bases sitting between them. The CDR3 loop spans 14 amino acids. Germline V CDR1 and CDR2: LGHDT, YNNKEL (reference sequence).